The rows below give T cell receptor beta chains drawn from one sample of a study of neurological immune-mediated disorders. TCRdb itself ran the 5' RACE reads through MiXCR, one entry per CDR3 protein. This table has approximately 82,000 distinct CDR3 sequences, about 13% appearing once. Material for sequencing was PBMCs. Source of these receptors: a female donor with HTLV-1-associated myelopathy (HAM/TSP). CDR3s leave out the opening cysteine and the closing phenylalanine or tryptophan.

v_call cdr3_aa
TRBV7-9 AITGTVETQY
TRBV10-3 AINQQDTGELF
TRBV2 ASRGQGLDGYT
TRBV2 ASVRDPTSNEQF
TRBV6-1 ASSEMGYGYT
TRBV10-3 AISESMGCSETHY
TRBV5-1 ASSPPGRMNTEAF
TRBV2 ASSDLGRGRNTIY
TRBV6-1 ASSVNRGNTIY
TRBV5-1 ASSLGKPKSTDTQY
TRBV3-1 ASSQRGGQETQY
TRBV6-5 ASSYSPMAGGRYEQY
TRBV2 AGSKPGSYNEQF
TRBV6-1 ASSLYRGNQPQH
TRBV7-3 ASSPGAGATYEQY
TRBV7-2 ASRETGVGGELF
TRBV5-1 ASSLLGDKDTQY
TRBV10-1 ASSRDPGGGELF